These 10 T cell receptor beta chains came from one sample sequenced in a study of T cell repertoires in cytomegalovirus infection. TCRdb used MiXCR to reprocess the reads, holding one entry per CDR3 protein. The profile shows some 680,000 distinct CDR3 sequences, less than 40% of them singletons. Material: PBMCs. These receptors originate from a human donor in good health (CMV status not recorded). Some clones in this sample may be carry-over from other donors' samples.

About this clonotype: Likely a read error: the CDR3 ends without its conserved phenylalanine or tryptophan. The CDR3 is CASSSPRGDSGNTIYV. In DNA form, the CDR3 reads TGTGCCAGCAGCTCCCCCCGGGGGGACTCTGGAAACACCATATATGTT. The chain carries TRBV28 and TRBJ1-3, with D perhaps TRBD1 (5 bases). Germline V gene sequence: CDR1 MDHEN, CDR2 SYDVKM. The CDR3 covers 16 residues. Trimming pared 6 bases from V and 0 bases from J, leaving 15 bases between.

Here the CDR3 reads CASSEWSGNTQYF. CDR3 nucleotides: TGCGCCAGCAGTGAGTGGTCTGGGAATACGCAGTATTTT. This chain connects TRBV10-2 to TRBJ2-3, with D unclear. Between the trimmed V and J ends, which lost 1 base and 7 bases, there was a span of 9 bases. The CDR3 spans 13 residues. Germline V lookup: CDR1 WSHSY, CDR2 SAAADI.

This rearrangement joins TRBV20-1 to TRBJ1-4; the D is unclear. The CDR3 is made up of 17 amino acids. Germline loops: CDR1 DFQATT, CDR2 SNEGSKA (reference sequence). V gave up 0 bases and J gave up 8 bases, with 22 bases separating them. The CDR3 region has the DNA TGCAGTGCTAGAGACCCGCGGGAGGGAGGGTTAGGAGAAAAACTGTTTTTT. As protein: CSARDPREGGLGEKLFF.

Points on this clonotype: Compared with germline, one end of the junction differs, possibly owing to a read error. The chain joins TRBV7-2 to TRBJ1-1; D is unresolved. CDR3 length: 14 residues. Looked up from germline, CDR1 is SGHTA and CDR2 is FQGNSA. In DNA, the CDR3 is TGTGCCAGAACGCCTTTAGATGGGCACACGGAAGCTTTCTTT. Amino acid sequence: CARTPLDGHTEAFF.

As for this clonotype: A far larger clone is a single base away, which makes a read error likely. The chain employs TRBV7-2 and TRBJ2-7; no clear D gene. The germline CDR1 and CDR2 sequences are SGHTA and FQGNSA. This CDR3 has 11 residues. The CDR3 loop reads CASSSPYEHYF. The DNA for the CDR3 is TGTGCCAGCAGCTCGCCTTACGAGCATTACTTC.

DNA for the CDR3: TGTGCCACCAGCAGAGATCCTGGGGGCTCCTACAATGAGCAGTTCTTC. It codes for CATSRDPGGSYNEQFF. The chain carries TRBV15 and TRBJ2-1, with D perhaps given as TRBD1 or TRBD2 (5 bases each). In germline, CDR1 is LNHNV, CDR2 YYDKDF (reference sequence). V shed 0 bases and J shed 0 bases, with 9 bases lying between them. The CDR3 extends over 16 amino acids.

This clonotype was observed at least ten times. The gene calls are TRBV12-3 or TRBV12-4 and TRBJ2-7; TRBD2 aligns across 13 bases. There are 13 residues in the CDR3. V was clipped by 4 bases and J by 6 bases; unmatched bases: 0. CDR3 DNA: TGTGCCAGCAGTTGGACTAGCGGGAGCGAGCAGTACTTC. Protein sequence: CASSWTSGSEQYF.

This clonotype was picked up a small number of times. The chain is built from TRBV11-2 and TRBJ2-1, with TRBD2 identical over 11 bases. This CDR3 has 15 residues. CDR1 is SGHAT and CDR2 is FQNNGV in the germline V gene. With 5 bases clipped from V and 6 bases from J, the junction kept 6 bases outside the gene matches. In DNA, the CDR3 is TGTGCCAGCAGCCAGGGTAGCGGGGGGGCCAATGAGCAGTTCTTC. It translates to CASSQGSGGANEQFF. Full variable domain (rest looked up from reference TRBV11-2 and TRBJ2-1): EAGVAQSPRYKIIEKRQSVAFWCNPISGHATLYWYQQILGQGPKLLIQFQNNGVVDDSQLPKDRFSAERLKGVDSTLKIQPAKLEDSAVYLCASSQGSGGANEQFFGPGTRLTVL.

CDR3 region: CASSLGGRGSFYEQYF. In DNA, the CDR3 is TGTGCCAGCAGCTTAGGAGGGCGCGGGAGTTTTTACGAGCAGTACTTC. V usage is TRBV7-6 and J usage is TRBJ2-7; the match to TRBD2 covers 7 bases. The trim removed 1 base at V and 4 bases at J, leaving 10 bases unmatched. The CDR3 is 16 amino acids. CDR1 and CDR2 from the germline V gene are SGHVS and FNYEAQ.

To note about this clonotype: The germline gene is not matched at one end of the junction; a read error may be the cause. CDR3 amino acids: CGSSNGQGVSPLHF. The CDR3, as DNA: TGTGGCAGCAGCAACGGACAGGGAGTTTCACCCCTCCACTTT. The rearrangement uses TRBV7-3 and TRBJ1-6; 8 bases align to TRBD1. This CDR3 region has 14 residues. Germline CDR1 and CDR2: SGHTA and FQGTGA.